Listed here are 32 T cell receptor beta chains from one sample, sequenced in a study of cytomegalovirus exposure and HLA in healthy donors. This PCR relied on a set of 60 Vbeta primers and 13 Jbeta primers. The data were produced by immunoSEQ multiplex PCR, yet TCRdb's version contains in-frame clones alone and is incomplete. The table shows about 130,000 clones, with roughly 80% occurring only once. Sequencing was carried out using PBMCs. The receptors stem from a boy between 5 and 17 years old in good health and CMV-seronegative.

The V and J genes are TRBV6-1 and TRBJ1-1; 8 bases map to TRBD1. Germline assignment: CDR1 MNHNS and CDR2 SASEGT. Germline trimming cut 0 bases from V and 5 bases from J; bases unmatched to any gene: 11. The CDR3 totals 17 residues. CDR3 sequence: CASSEAIAATGETEAFF. The CDR3 DNA sequence: TGTGCCAGCAGTGAAGCGATAGCGGCGACAGGGGAGACTGAAGCTTTCTTT.

V and J are TRBV7-9 and TRBJ2-7, with D maybe TRBD1 (6 bases). The CDR3 contains 14 residues. V lost 1 base, J lost 0 bases, and 7 bases lay in between. The germline V gene has CDR1 SEHNR and CDR2 FQNEAQ (reference sequence). This CDR3 reads CASSLEGGSYEQYF. In DNA, the CDR3 is TGTGCCAGCAGCTTAGAAGGGGGCTCCTACGAGCAGTACTTC.

The V and J genes are TRBV2 and TRBJ2-1, with TRBD2 identical over 14 bases. After removal of 4 bases from V and 0 bases from J, the junction contained 8 bases not matched to a gene. CDR1 is SNHLY and CDR2 is FYNNEI in the germline V gene. CDR3 length equals 19 residues. CDR3 DNA: TGTGCCAGCAGTGCCAACCCCGGGACTAGCGGGAGCTCCTACAATGAGCAGTTCTTC. It yields the protein CASSANPGTSGSSYNEQFF.

V is TRBV7-2 and J is TRBJ2-7; possible D gene TRBD1, 6 bases. This CDR3 spans 14 amino acids. Germline values: CDR1 SGHTA, CDR2 FQGNSA. V was clipped by 5 bases and J by 0 bases, with 11 bases between them. The CDR3 sequence: CASSQGPISYEQYF. CDR3 coding DNA: TGTGCCAGCAGCCAGGGGCCAATCTCCTACGAGCAGTACTTC.

This clone turned up a few times. This chain uses TRBV7-9 with TRBJ1-5, with D perhaps matching TRBD1 (5 bases). In germline, CDR1 is SEHNR, CDR2 FQNEAQ (reference sequence). The CDR3 totals 11 residues. Trimming cost V 5 bases and J 9 bases, with 8 bases left between them. The CDR3 DNA is TGTGCCAGCAGCGGGGCCGGGCCCCAGCATTTT. Translated, it gives CASSGAGPQHF.

J is TRBJ2-7 and V is TRBV6-1; 14 nucleotides match TRBD2. The V gene's germline CDR1 is MNHNS and CDR2 SASEGT. CDR3 length: 16 amino acids. Trimming took 2 bases from V and 4 from J; bases not matched to a gene: 4. CDR3 region: CASSERLAGGPYEQYF. The CDR3 DNA follows: TGTGCCAGCAGTGAACGACTAGCGGGAGGGCCATACGAGCAGTACTTC.

The V and J genes are TRBV5-6 and TRBJ1-2, with a possible D match to TRBD1 (6 bases). This CDR3 contains 13 residues. V gave up 3 bases and J gave up 1 base, with 7 bases separating them. CDR1 and CDR2 from the germline V gene are SGHDT and YYEEEE. The CDR3 DNA follows: TGTGCCAGCAGCTCCAGGGGTAACTATGGCTACACCTTC. It yields the protein CASSSRGNYGYTF.

The rearrangement uses TRBV9 and TRBJ2-2, with 8 bases that match TRBD1. The J segment lost 3 bases and the V segment lost 0 bases, leaving 4 bases of the junction unmatched. The CDR3 spans 16 residues. CDR1 and CDR2 from the germline V gene are SGDLS and YYNGEE. The CDR3 spells CASSVGGTGDTGELFF. In nucleotides, the CDR3 is TGTGCCAGCAGCGTAGGAGGGACAGGAGACACCGGGGAGCTGTTTTTT.

This sequence joins TRBV27 and TRBJ2-1, with TRBD2 as a possible D gene (6 bases). The CDR3 loop spans 15 amino acids. Germline lookup yields CDR1 MNHEY and CDR2 SMNVEV (reference sequence). Trimming removed 3 bases at V and 3 bases at J, with 12 bases between. The chain's CDR3 is CASSFMTGDYNEQFF. The CDR3 DNA is TGTGCCAGCAGTTTTATGACGGGAGACTACAATGAGCAGTTCTTC.

The CDR3 nucleotides read TGTGCCAGCGGGGAGGGGGTCGGTGGAGAGACCCAGTACTTC. Protein: CASGEGVGGETQYF. The rearrangement joins TRBV27 to TRBJ2-5; a weak D match, TRBD2 (7 bases). V lost 8 bases to trimming and J lost 4 bases, with 17 bases between them. CDR3 length: 14 amino acids. Germline-derived CDR1 and CDR2 are MNHEY and SMNVEV (reference sequence).

The V call is TRBV6-1, the J call TRBJ1-6; the D gene is possibly TRBD1 (6 bases). CDR1 and CDR2 from the germline V gene are MNHNS and SASEGT. The CDR3 length is 15 residues. Between the trimmed V and J ends, which lost 6 bases and 1 base, there was a span of 10 bases. The CDR3 loop reads CASRIQGSYNSPLHF. In DNA, the CDR3 is TGTGCCAGCAGGATACAGGGATCCTATAATTCACCCCTCCACTTT.

The chain couples TRBV7-2 to TRBJ1-5, with D unresolved. The ends were cut back, 3 bases at V and 2 bases at J, with 8 bases in the middle. The length of the CDR3 is 14 residues. Looked up from germline, CDR1 is SGHTA and CDR2 is FQGNSA. CDR3 protein: CASSFAGGNQPQHF. The CDR3 DNA reads as TGTGCCAGCAGCTTCGCAGGCGGCAATCAGCCCCAGCATTTT.

The chain carries TRBV6-5 and TRBJ2-5, with TRBD2 as a possible D gene (6 bases). Germline CDR1 and CDR2: MNHEY and SVGAGI. The CDR3 consists of 14 residues. Trimming took 6 bases from V and 7 from J, leaving 18 bases between them. The CDR3 coding sequence is TGTGCCAGCAGGACATCCGGGACTCTCGGGACCCAGTACTTC. Its translation: CASRTSGTLGTQYF.

A single count supports this clone. V and J are TRBV5-1 and TRBJ2-7, with D possibly TRBD2 on 5 matching bases. Germline values: CDR1 SGHRS, CDR2 YFSETQ. This CDR3 has 14 amino acids. Trimming removed 7 bases at V and 4 bases at J, with 18 bases between. The CDR3: CASPFRRTSYEQYF. The DNA for the CDR3 is TGCGCCAGCCCGTTCAGGAGGACTTCGTACGAGCAGTACTTC.

The CDR3 DNA sequence: TGTGCCTGGAAAGGGGTCGTGAACACCGGGGAGCTGTTTTTT. Translation: CAWKGVVNTGELFF. V gene TRBV30 combines with J gene TRBJ2-2, with D perhaps TRBD1 (5 bases). CDR3 length: 14 amino acids. Trimming left V 4 bases short and J 1 base short, with 10 bases between. Germline loops: CDR1 GTSNPN, CDR2 SVGIG (reference sequence).

This clone was observed a few times. The chain combines TRBV6-5 with TRBJ1-1, with TRBD1 identical over 7 bases. From germline, CDR1 is MNHEY and CDR2 SVGAGI. The CDR3 has 13 amino acids. Trimming cost V 6 bases and J 7 bases; bases outside gene matches: 8. DNA for the CDR3: TGTGCCAGCAGCCGCGGGACAGCGCTTGAAGCTTTCTTT. As protein: CASSRGTALEAFF.

The chain employs TRBV5-4 and TRBJ2-2; maybe TRBD1 (6 bases). Germline V gene sequence: CDR1 SGHNT, CDR2 YYREEE (reference sequence). This CDR3 spans 14 amino acids. The germline V and J ends were trimmed by 9 bases and 0 bases, with 12 bases remaining between them. CDR3 sequence reads: CATNRVPNTGELFF. CDR3 nucleotides: TGTGCCACCAACAGGGTCCCGAACACCGGGGAGCTGTTTTTT.

The rearrangement uses TRBV27 and TRBJ1-2; D possibly corresponds to TRBD1 (6 bases). CDR3 length: 15 amino acids. Germline V gives CDR1 MNHEY, CDR2 SMNVEV (reference sequence). Trimming took off 4 bases at V and 13 bases at J, with 25 bases between the two ends. CDR3 nucleotide sequence: TGTGCCAGCAGTTCTCCGAGCACAGGGCGGAGTTCGGCCACCTTC. It yields the protein CASSSPSTGRSSATF.

This clone occurred a few times. V usage is TRBV29-1 and J usage is TRBJ2-1; 10 nucleotides align to TRBD1. Germline V gene lookup returns CDR1 SQVTM and CDR2 ANQGSEA. V trimming: 8 bases; J trimming: 7 bases; junction bases outside the gene matches: 5. CDR3 length equals 12 residues. The CDR3 here is CSSRTGGNEQFF. The CDR3 coding sequence is TGCAGCTCCCGGACAGGGGGAAATGAGCAGTTCTTC.

The V call is TRBV9, the J call TRBJ2-3; 7 nucleotides line up with TRBD2. There are 15 residues in the CDR3. V trimming: 1 base; J trimming: 4 bases; junction bases outside the gene matches: 6. Germline CDR1 reads SGDLS; CDR2 reads YYNGEE. The CDR3 DNA follows: TGTGCCAGCAGCGTACTTGCGGGAGTGCCAGATACGCAGTATTTT. Its protein is CASSVLAGVPDTQYF.

A few counts support this clone. The V call is TRBV6-5, the J call TRBJ2-7, with 10 bases aligning to TRBD2. The CDR3 contains 14 residues. Germline assignment: CDR1 MNHEY and CDR2 SVGAGI. The junction had 4 bases not matched to a gene; V was cut back by 5 bases and J by 3 bases. CDR3 DNA: TGTGCCAGCAGTACCCGGACTAGCGGCTACGAGCAGTACTTC. This sequence encodes CASSTRTSGYEQYF.

The J gene is TRBJ2-7, the V gene TRBV13, with D perhaps matching TRBD2 (5 bases). This CDR3 region has 14 residues. Trimming removed 5 bases from V and 1 base from J, with 12 bases in between. The germline gives CDR1 PRHDT, CDR2 FYEKMQ (reference sequence). The CDR3 spells CASSQSGFSYEQYF. Here the CDR3 DNA reads TGTGCCAGCAGCCAGAGCGGCTTTTCCTACGAGCAGTACTTC.

In this sample, this clone turned up once. The V call is TRBV19, the J call TRBJ2-1; 7 nucleotides line up with TRBD2. Germline trimming cut 9 bases from V and 0 bases from J; bases unmatched to any gene: 11. The CDR3 is 16 residues long. In germline, CDR1 is LNHDA, CDR2 SQIVND (reference sequence). The CDR3 protein is CASSRGRALSYNEQFF. The CDR3 DNA follows: TGTGCCAGCAGCCGGGGGAGGGCTCTCTCCTACAATGAGCAGTTCTTC.

The chain joins TRBV29-1 to TRBJ2-1; 10 positions agree with TRBD2. The length of the CDR3 is 14 residues. Germline V gene data show CDR1 as SQVTM and CDR2 as ANQGSEA. The V and J ends lost 1 base and 5 bases, in that order; junction bases with no gene match: 2. This chain's CDR3 is CSVEGLAGDNEQFF. The CDR3 DNA reads as TGCAGCGTTGAAGGTCTAGCGGGGGACAATGAGCAGTTCTTC.

The genes are TRBV25-1 and TRBJ2-7; TRBD2 aligns across 13 bases. With 6 bases clipped from V and 3 bases from J, the junction kept 2 bases outside the gene matches. Germline-derived CDR1 and CDR2 are MGHDK and SYGVNS. The CDR3 covers 14 residues. The CDR3 sequence is CASSWTSGSYEQYF. CDR3 bases: TGTGCCAGCAGCTGGACTAGCGGGAGCTACGAGCAGTACTTC.

The V and J genes are TRBV7-2 and TRBJ2-5; no firm D call. V shed 11 bases and J shed 4 bases, with 11 bases lying between them. The CDR3 consists of 11 residues. CDR1 is SGHTA, CDR2 FQGNSA, per germline. The CDR3 DNA reads TGTGCCGCGAGCCTAGGAGAGACCCAGTACTTC. Encoded protein: CAASLGETQYF. Together with reference TRBV7-2 and TRBJ2-5, the CDR3 gives the full variable domain: GAGVSQSPSNKVTEKGKDVELRCDPISGHTALYWYRQSLGQGLEFLIYFQGNSAPDKSGLPSDRFSAERTGGSVSTLTIQRTQQEDSAVYLCAASLGETQYFGPGTRLLVL.

V is TRBV9 and J is TRBJ2-2; D not resolved. This CDR3 region has 15 residues. Germline loops: CDR1 SGDLS, CDR2 YYNGEE. The germline V and J ends were trimmed by 0 bases and 2 bases, with 8 bases remaining between them. The CDR3 sequence is CASSVAGFNTGELFF. CDR3 coding DNA: TGTGCCAGCAGCGTAGCGGGTTTTAACACCGGGGAGCTGTTTTTT.

The rearrangement links TRBV29-1 to TRBJ2-3; 7 nucleotides agree with TRBD2. CDR1 is SQVTM, CDR2 ANQGSEA, per germline. This CDR3 spans 13 amino acids. The ends lost 6 bases at V and 3 bases at J; junction bases unmatched: 6. CDR3 DNA sequence: TGCAGCGTGCACGGACTAGTTACAGATACGCAGTATTTT. It codes for CSVHGLVTDTQYF.

The V gene is TRBV5-6, the J gene TRBJ1-5; D may be TRBD1 (5 bases). The V gene lost 0 bases and the J gene lost 6 bases, with 7 bases spanning the gap. The length of the CDR3 is 13 residues. Germline V gene lookup returns CDR1 SGHDT and CDR2 YYEEEE. In DNA form, the CDR3 reads TGTGCCAGCAGCTTGGGGGGGGGTCAGCCCCAGCATTTT. It yields the protein CASSLGGGQPQHF.

V is TRBV6-5 and J is TRBJ2-2, with a possible D match to TRBD2 (6 bases). The germline V gene encodes CDR1 MNHEY and CDR2 SVGAGI. The CDR3 contains 16 residues. With 0 bases removed from V and 3 bases from J, the gap between germline ends came to 11 bases. The CDR3 is CASSYSFASDTGELFF. CDR3 bases: TGTGCCAGCAGTTACTCTTTCGCTAGCGACACCGGGGAGCTGTTTTTT.

The chain links TRBV6-1 to TRBJ2-3, with TRBD2 identical over 7 bases. This CDR3 region has 15 residues. CDR1 and CDR2 (germline): MNHNS, SASEGT. J was trimmed by 2 bases and V by 3 bases; bases with no gene match: 5. As DNA, the CDR3 is TGTGCCAGCAGTGAGACTAGCAGGCCCACAGATACGCAGTATTTT. This encodes CASSETSRPTDTQYF.

The chain combines TRBV5-1 with TRBJ2-1, with 7 bases identical to TRBD2. Germline values: CDR1 SGHRS, CDR2 YFSETQ. V was pared by 0 bases and J by 7 bases, with 7 bases of the junction left unmatched. The CDR3 is 15 amino acids. The CDR3 loop is CASSLERGSGNEQFF. The CDR3 DNA reads as TGCGCCAGCAGCTTGGAGCGGGGTTCGGGTAATGAGCAGTTCTTC.